This T cell receptor beta chain was profiled in a study of radiation and T cells in renal cell carcinoma. This clone was observed once. Antigen specificity is unknown. One end of the junction does not line up with germline, which may come from a read error. CDR1 is SSHAT, CDR2 FNYEAQ, per germline (reference sequence). This CDR3 is built from 14 residues. Profiling relied on immunoSEQ multiplex PCR, and the TCRdb table lists in-frame clones only, not all of them. Here the sample spans some 120,000 clones, approximately 90% being singletons. Study-level points and caveats: Without pretreatment biopsies, baseline tumor clonotype presence was undetermined.

The time point was: blood 2 weeks post-SBRT. Treatment described: 15 Gy SBRT to primary tumor, nephrectomy 4 weeks later. This rearrangement joins TRBV7-7 to TRBJ2-1, with 8 bases matching TRBD2. The TCR sequence derives from a woman aged 70-85 years with renal cell carcinoma. The sequencing here drew on blood, taken from a patient whose treatment included radiotherapy and nephrectomy. The DNA for the CDR3 is TGTGCTAGCAGCTTAGGACTAGCTCGGAATGAGCAGTTCTTC. Its translation is CASSLGLARNEQFF.